A single sample gave rise to the 32 T cell receptor beta chains below, sequenced in a study of Graves' ophthalmopathy and Graves' hyperthyroidism. RNA transcripts provided the template for amplifying TCR beta CDR3 regions. After a first-round RT-PCR with HTBI primers, a second-round multiplex PCR was run. TCRdb fed the multiplex PCR reads into MiXCR, producing one record per CDR3 protein. The sample yields 350,000 to 400,000 distinct CDR3 sequences, roughly 14% seen once. Sequenced sample: peripheral blood. All receptors derive from a woman between 18 and 29 years old with stable Graves' hyperthyroidism.

In its sample, this clonotype was seen many times. The rearrangement uses TRBV6-2 or TRBV6-3 and TRBJ2-2; the match to TRBD2 covers 10 bases. The germline CDR1 and CDR2 sequences are MNHEY and SVGEGT. The V and J ends lost 2 bases and 7 bases, in that order; junction bases with no gene match: 1. The CDR3 runs to 14 residues. CDR3 sequence (DNA): TGTGCCAGCAGTTACCCTAGCGGGAGCGGGGAGCTGTTTTTT. This translates into CASSYPSGSGELFF.

This clonotype came up many times. The chain links TRBV2 to TRBJ1-1; the D gene is possibly TRBD1 (5 bases). The germline CDR1 and CDR2 sequences are SNHLY and FYNNEI. The CDR3 loop spans 12 amino acids. V was clipped by 7 bases and J by 6 bases, with 12 bases between them. The CDR3 reads CASTWGVPEAFF. The DNA of the CDR3 is TGTGCCAGCACATGGGGGGTCCCTGAAGCTTTCTTT.

The sample holds a few counts of this clonotype. As DNA, the CDR3 is TGCAGCGTGGTTACTTCGACAGGGCCCAATCAGCCCCAGCATTTT. It encodes CSVVTSTGPNQPQHF. The chain recombines TRBV29-1 with TRBJ1-5; 7 nucleotides match TRBD1. The germline V gene encodes CDR1 SQVTM and CDR2 ANQGSEA. This CDR3 contains 15 residues. Germline trimming cut 6 bases from V and 3 bases from J; bases unmatched to any gene: 11.

This clonotype was recorded many times. The chain combines TRBV4-1 with TRBJ2-5; 9 nucleotides align to TRBD2. V gave up 4 bases and J gave up 2 bases; unmatched junction bases: 5. Looked up from germline, CDR1 is MGHRA and CDR2 is YSYEKL. The CDR3 runs 15 residues. The CDR3 nucleotides are TGCGCCAGCAGCCGGAGCGGGGGGACGCAAGAGACCCAGTACTTC. It is translated as CASSRSGGTQETQYF.

The chain combines TRBV29-1 with TRBJ2-7, with D possibly TRBD2 on 6 matching bases. The germline V and J ends were trimmed by 5 bases and 7 bases, with 12 bases remaining between them. Germline lookup yields CDR1 SQVTM and CDR2 ANQGSEA. The CDR3 has 11 residues. The CDR3 coding sequence is TGCAGCGTTTACGAGGAGGGGGAGCAGTACTTC. It yields the protein CSVYEEGEQYF.

This clonotype showed up many times. The rearrangement links TRBV6-1 to TRBJ2-5; the D gene is possibly TRBD2 (6 bases). There are 12 residues in the CDR3. Trimming left V 5 bases short and J 5 bases short, with 9 bases between. Germline V gives CDR1 MNHNS, CDR2 SASEGT. Here the CDR3 reads CASSRREETQYF. The CDR3 DNA reads as TGTGCCAGCAGTCGGAGGGAGGAGACCCAGTACTTC.

This clonotype was seen a few times. This may be a read error, as it is one base from a much larger clone. V gene TRBV7-3 combines with J gene TRBJ2-5, with D unclear. CDR3 length: 13 residues. Per germline, CDR1 SGHTA and CDR2 FQGTGA. DNA for the CDR3: TGTGCCAGCAGCTTAAACGGGCAAGAGACCAAGTACTTC. This sequence encodes CASSLNGQETKYF.

This clonotype was detected ten times or more. This CDR3 reads CASSLVAGVETQYF. As DNA, the CDR3 is TGTGCCAGCAGCTTAGTCGCGGGGGTGGAGACCCAGTACTTC. The gene calls are TRBV7-2 and TRBJ2-5; the match to TRBD2 covers 7 bases. V lost 1 base, J lost 5 bases, and 4 bases stayed unmatched. The CDR3 consists of 14 residues. Germline assignment: CDR1 SGHTA and CDR2 FQGNSA.

The gene calls are TRBV5-1 and TRBJ2-2; D possibly corresponds to TRBD1 (6 bases). CDR1 SGHRS and CDR2 YFSETQ come from the germline V gene. The CDR3 runs to 14 residues. Trimming cost V 1 base and J 7 bases, with 11 bases left between them. CDR3 protein: CASSLIQGSGELFF. The CDR3, as DNA: TGCGCCAGCAGCTTGATACAGGGAAGCGGGGAGCTGTTTTTT.

The rearrangement uses TRBV27 and TRBJ1-6; D is ambiguous. Trimming removed 2 bases from V and 8 bases from J, with 10 bases in between. CDR1 is MNHEY, CDR2 SMNVEV, per germline (reference sequence). The CDR3 consists of 14 residues. CDR3 in amino acids: CASSLGGMDSPLHF. The CDR3 coding sequence is TGTGCCAGCAGTTTAGGAGGGATGGATTCACCCCTCCACTTT.

The rearrangement uses TRBV6-1 and TRBJ2-7; 7 positions match TRBD1. CDR3 size: 14 residues. V was clipped by 3 bases and J by 6 bases; unmatched bases: 8. Germline CDR1 reads MNHNS; CDR2 reads SASEGT. In DNA, the CDR3 is TGTGCCAGCAGTGACGGGACAGAGTCTCGCGAGCAGTACGTC. Protein: CASSDGTESREQYV.

Judged by abundance, this clonotype is medium-sized. V is TRBV6-2 or TRBV6-3 and J is TRBJ2-6; D possibly corresponds to TRBD2 (6 bases). V was shortened by 6 bases and J by 4 bases, with 13 bases between the two germline ends. The CDR3 is 15 amino acids. CDR1 is MNHEY, CDR2 SVGEGT, per germline. CDR3 DNA: TGTGCCAGCAGCCTTCTAGCGACCGGGGCCAACGTCCTGACTTTC. This encodes CASSLLATGANVLTF.

About this clonotype itself: Relative to the germline gene, one junction end is altered; a read error may explain this. V usage is TRBV12-3 or TRBV12-4 and J usage is TRBJ1-6; unclear D gene. The CDR3 runs to 13 residues. The CDR3 DNA reads as TGTGCCAGCAGGAGTCCTCTCCCTTCACACCTCCACTTT. It codes for CASRSPLPSHLHF.

The rearrangement links TRBV20-1 to TRBJ1-2, with TRBD1 matching over 11 bases. The CDR3 totals 15 residues. V lost 3 bases, J lost 2 bases, and 5 bases stayed unmatched. The V gene's germline CDR1 is DFQATT and CDR2 SNEGSKA (reference sequence). The CDR3: CSARTRDRGNYGYTF. The DNA for the CDR3 is TGCAGTGCTAGGACGCGGGACAGGGGGAACTATGGCTACACCTTC.

This clonotype was detected many times. The rearrangement joins TRBV12-3 or TRBV12-4 to TRBJ1-6; tentatively, D is TRBD1 (5 bases). The CDR3 consists of 14 residues. V was cut by 6 bases and J by 10 bases, with 16 bases left in between. The CDR3 nucleotides read TGTGCCAGCAGATTGTCAGGGAGGCAATCACCCCTCCACTTT. This sequence encodes CASRLSGRQSPLHF.

This clonotype showed up many times. J is TRBJ1-1 and V is TRBV28; D is ambiguous. Germline V gene sequence: CDR1 MDHEN, CDR2 SYDVKM. The CDR3 runs to 12 residues. V was clipped by 7 bases and J by 1 base, with 7 bases between them. The CDR3 DNA reads as TGTGCCAGCAAACGGGGGAACACTGAAGCTTTCTTT. Residues: CASKRGNTEAFF.

This clonotype was observed many times. This chain joins TRBV12-3 or TRBV12-4 and TRBJ2-2; the D gene is possibly TRBD2 (7 bases). The CDR3 is made up of 15 amino acids. V was shortened by 6 bases and J by 5 bases, with 16 bases between the two germline ends. The CDR3 coding sequence is TGTGCCAGCAGAATAACACAGGGAGGGACCGGGGAGCTGTTTTTT. It is translated as CASRITQGGTGELFF.

This clonotype was observed many times. The rearrangement uses TRBV27 and TRBJ2-7, with D tentatively TRBD1 (5 bases). The germline gives CDR1 MNHEY, CDR2 SMNVEV (reference sequence). Trimming left V 5 bases short and J 0 bases short, with 11 bases between. CDR3 length: 14 residues. This CDR3 is CASSPRTFSYEQYF. The CDR3 bases are TGTGCCAGCAGTCCGAGGACATTCTCCTACGAGCAGTACTTC.

In DNA, the CDR3 is TGTGCCAGCAGTACCGGGGCCCGTAATAATTCACCCCTCCACTTT. Translation: CASSTGARNNSPLHF. V gene TRBV7-9 combines with J gene TRBJ1-6; D possibly corresponds to TRBD1 (5 bases). Germline V gene lookup returns CDR1 SEHNR and CDR2 FQNEAQ (reference sequence). This CDR3 is 15 amino acids long. The V gene lost 6 bases and the J gene lost 5 bases, with 14 bases spanning the gap.

This clonotype appeared many times. V gene TRBV6-1 combines with J gene TRBJ1-1, with a possible D match to TRBD1 (6 bases). Germline CDR1 is MNHNS and CDR2 is SASEGT. This CDR3 is 14 amino acids long. The V end was cut by 6 bases, the J end by 7 bases, with 18 bases between. CDR3 nucleotides: TGTGCCAGCAGCTCTAAAGGGGGGACGGTTGAAGCTTTCTTT. Protein product: CASSSKGGTVEAFF.

There are a few counts of this clonotype. The CDR3 sequence is CASSRLAGGPGELFF. CDR3 bases: TGTGCCAGCAGCCGGTTAGCGGGGGGCCCCGGGGAGCTGTTTTTT. The chain links TRBV28 to TRBJ2-2; 10 bases agree with TRBD2. V lost 6 bases and J lost 6; bases outside the gene matches: 7. This CDR3 has 15 residues. Germline V lookup: CDR1 MDHEN, CDR2 SYDVKM.

This clonotype was observed a few times. CDR3 nucleotide sequence: TGTGCCACCAGCCATACGGTGGGGCAGAACACCGGGGAGCTGTTTTTT. As protein: CATSHTVGQNTGELFF. This rearrangement joins TRBV24-1 to TRBJ2-2; D may be TRBD1 (5 bases). CDR3 size: 16 residues. Germline V gene lookup returns CDR1 KGHDR and CDR2 SFDVKD. The V and J ends lost 7 bases and 1 base respectively, with 15 bases between them.

The table lists this clonotype with many counts. The rearrangement uses TRBV7-8 and TRBJ2-7, with TRBD2 identical over 11 bases. The CDR3 extends over 18 amino acids. Germline V lookup: CDR1 SGHVS, CDR2 FQNEAQ. The junction had 14 bases not matched to a gene; V was cut back by 1 base and J by 6 bases. CDR3 sequence reads: CASSLEASGGPHRPEQYF. The CDR3 DNA reads TGTGCCAGCAGCTTAGAGGCTAGCGGGGGGCCACATCGCCCCGAGCAGTACTTC.

This clonotype was detected many times. This chain connects TRBV2 to TRBJ1-1, with D tentatively TRBD1 (6 bases). Trimming cost V 6 bases and J 1 base, with 12 bases left between them. Germline V lookup: CDR1 SNHLY, CDR2 FYNNEI. This CDR3 has 14 amino acids. The CDR3 DNA is TGTGCCAGCAGCACGTTACAGGGGAACACTGAAGCTTTCTTT. Translated: CASSTLQGNTEAFF.

The table lists this clonotype with many counts. The V and J genes are TRBV7-3 and TRBJ1-5, with TRBD1 matching 8 bases. Losses at the gene ends were 8 bases for V and 4 bases for J; bases not matched to a gene: 4. The CDR3 contains 13 residues. CDR1 and CDR2 (germline): SGHTA, FQGTGA. CDR3: CASATGANQPQHF. CDR3 coding DNA: TGTGCCAGCGCGACAGGGGCAAATCAGCCCCAGCATTTT.

The CDR3 nucleotides read TGTGCCAGCGGTCATACGGGGGCGGCCTACGAGCAGTACTTC. Its translation is CASGHTGAAYEQYF. The chain uses TRBV12-3 or TRBV12-4 and TRBJ2-7; either TRBD1 or TRBD2 may fit D (6 bases each). V was shortened by 8 bases and J by 2 bases, with 16 bases between the two germline ends. The CDR3 is 14 amino acids.

The table lists this clonotype with many counts. The gene calls are TRBV11-2 and TRBJ2-7; D call uncertain. The CDR3 length is 13 residues. V lost 1 base and J lost 2, with 6 bases in between. Per the germline V gene, CDR1 is SGHAT and CDR2 is FQNNGV. CDR3 loop: CASSLVVPYEQYF. The CDR3 DNA follows: TGTGCCAGCAGCTTAGTGGTCCCCTACGAGCAGTACTTC.

This chain links TRBV5-1 with TRBJ2-2; perhaps TRBD1 as D (5 bases). This CDR3 contains 17 residues. V was pared by 0 bases and J by 0 bases, with 12 bases between. Per germline, CDR1 SGHRS and CDR2 YFSETQ. Here the CDR3 DNA reads TGCGCCAGCAGCTTGGATCCCAGGACAACGAACACCGGGGAGCTGTTTTTT. Encoded protein: CASSLDPRTTNTGELFF.

This clonotype was recorded many times. The chain carries TRBV12-3 or TRBV12-4 and TRBJ2-3; no reliable D call. Trimming took 3 bases from V and 0 from J, leaving 4 bases between them. The CDR3 consists of 13 residues. CDR3 protein: CASSFGSTDTQYF. The CDR3 bases are TGTGCCAGCAGTTTTGGGAGCACAGATACGCAGTATTTT.

The rearrangement links TRBV4-1 to TRBJ1-2, with TRBD1 matching 7 bases. This CDR3 contains 13 residues. V was clipped by 2 bases and J by 10 bases; unmatched bases: 7. The germline V gene encodes CDR1 MGHRA and CDR2 YSYEKL. The CDR3 is CASSQKGQDDYTF. For the CDR3, the DNA is TGCGCCAGCAGCCAAAAAGGACAGGACGACTACACCTTC.

This clonotype has at least ten counts. CDR3 loop: CAISWATSGGASGANVLTF. For the CDR3, the DNA is TGTGCCATCAGTTGGGCGACTAGCGGGGGGGCCTCTGGGGCCAACGTCCTGACTTTC. The chain uses TRBV10-3 and TRBJ2-6; 14 bases agree with TRBD2. Per germline, CDR1 ENHRY and CDR2 SYGVKD. CDR3 size: 19 residues. J was trimmed by 0 bases and V by 5 bases; bases with no gene match: 6.

This clonotype appeared a single time. CDR3 in DNA: TGTGCCAGCAGTTGGGGGCTCGGAAACACCATATATTTT. As protein: CASSWGLGNTIYF. This chain uses TRBV12-3 or TRBV12-4 with TRBJ1-3; tentatively, D is TRBD1 (6 bases). The CDR3 is made up of 13 amino acids. Trimming removed 4 bases at V and 4 bases at J, with 8 bases between.